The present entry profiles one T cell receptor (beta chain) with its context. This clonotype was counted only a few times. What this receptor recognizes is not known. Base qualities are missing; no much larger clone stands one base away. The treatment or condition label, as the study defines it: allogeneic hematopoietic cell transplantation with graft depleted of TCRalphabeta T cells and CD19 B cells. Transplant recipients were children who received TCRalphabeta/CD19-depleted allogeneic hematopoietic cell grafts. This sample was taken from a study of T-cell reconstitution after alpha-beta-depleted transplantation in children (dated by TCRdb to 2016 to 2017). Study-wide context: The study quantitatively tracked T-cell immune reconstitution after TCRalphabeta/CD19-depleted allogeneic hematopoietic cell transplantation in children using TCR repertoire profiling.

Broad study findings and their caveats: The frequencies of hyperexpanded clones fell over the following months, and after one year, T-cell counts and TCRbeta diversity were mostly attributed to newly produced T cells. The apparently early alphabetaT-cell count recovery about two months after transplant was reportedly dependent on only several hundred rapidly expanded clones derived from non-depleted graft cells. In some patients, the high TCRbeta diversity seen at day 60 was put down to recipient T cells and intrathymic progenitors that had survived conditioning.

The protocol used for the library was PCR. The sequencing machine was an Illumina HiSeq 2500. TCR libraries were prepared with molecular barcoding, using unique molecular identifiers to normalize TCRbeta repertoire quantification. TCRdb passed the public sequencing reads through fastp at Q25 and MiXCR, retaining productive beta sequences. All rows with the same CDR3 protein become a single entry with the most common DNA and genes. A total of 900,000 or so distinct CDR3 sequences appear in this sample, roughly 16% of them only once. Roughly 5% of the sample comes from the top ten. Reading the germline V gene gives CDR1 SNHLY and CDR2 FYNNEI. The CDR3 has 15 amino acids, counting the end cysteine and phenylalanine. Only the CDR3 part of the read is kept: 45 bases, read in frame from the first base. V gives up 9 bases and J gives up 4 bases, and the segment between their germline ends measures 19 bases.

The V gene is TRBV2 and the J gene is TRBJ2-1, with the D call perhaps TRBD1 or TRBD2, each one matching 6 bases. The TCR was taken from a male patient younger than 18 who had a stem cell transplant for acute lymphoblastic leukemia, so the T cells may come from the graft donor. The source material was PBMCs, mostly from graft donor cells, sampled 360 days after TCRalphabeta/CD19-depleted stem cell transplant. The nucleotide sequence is TGTGCCAGAGGGGGGACTTCGCCACTATACAATGAGCAGTTCTTC. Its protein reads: CARGGTSPLYNEQFF.